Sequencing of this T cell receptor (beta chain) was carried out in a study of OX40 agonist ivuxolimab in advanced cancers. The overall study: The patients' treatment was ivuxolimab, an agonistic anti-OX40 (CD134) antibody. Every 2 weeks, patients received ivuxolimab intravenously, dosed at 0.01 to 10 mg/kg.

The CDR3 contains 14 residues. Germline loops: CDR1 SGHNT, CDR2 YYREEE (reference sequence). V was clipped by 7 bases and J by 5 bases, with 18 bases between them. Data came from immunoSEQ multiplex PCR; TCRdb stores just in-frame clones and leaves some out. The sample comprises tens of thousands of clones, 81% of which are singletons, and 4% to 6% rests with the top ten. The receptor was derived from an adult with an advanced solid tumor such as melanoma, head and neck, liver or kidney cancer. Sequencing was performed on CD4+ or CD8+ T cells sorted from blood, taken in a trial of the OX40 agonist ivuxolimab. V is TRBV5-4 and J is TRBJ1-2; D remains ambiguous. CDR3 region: CASHRGSGYYGYTF. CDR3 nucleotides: TGTGCCAGCCATCGAGGGAGCGGTTATTATGGCTACACCTTC.